This T cell receptor beta chain was captured in a study of CD8 T cells in ankylosing spondylitis. The study's findings and limits: It appeared that ankylosing spondylitis blood was characterized by a TCR beta motif of several highly homologous variants.

The table lists this clonotype with a few counts. Its antigen is unidentified. It was by quantitative 5'-RACE with molecular barcodes that TCR beta libraries were made. Using its own MiXCR run on the 5' RACE reads, TCRdb lists one record per CDR3 protein. The data contain hundreds of thousands of distinct CDR3 sequences, roughly a third of them singletons. This sequence was found in a male donor with ankylosing spondylitis or in good health (not recorded which). Sequencing was carried out using blood, either unsorted or a sorted T cell fraction (not recorded which).

The CDR3 reads CSAGTFGQGSTDTQYF. CDR3 DNA sequence: TGCAGTGCTGGGACCTTCGGACAGGGGAGCACAGATACGCAGTATTTT. This rearrangement joins TRBV20-1 to TRBJ2-3, with 9 nucleotides matching TRBD1. V was clipped by 5 bases and J by 0 bases; unmatched bases: 9. Looked up from germline, CDR1 is DFQATT and CDR2 is SNEGSKA (reference sequence). The CDR3 is 16 residues long.